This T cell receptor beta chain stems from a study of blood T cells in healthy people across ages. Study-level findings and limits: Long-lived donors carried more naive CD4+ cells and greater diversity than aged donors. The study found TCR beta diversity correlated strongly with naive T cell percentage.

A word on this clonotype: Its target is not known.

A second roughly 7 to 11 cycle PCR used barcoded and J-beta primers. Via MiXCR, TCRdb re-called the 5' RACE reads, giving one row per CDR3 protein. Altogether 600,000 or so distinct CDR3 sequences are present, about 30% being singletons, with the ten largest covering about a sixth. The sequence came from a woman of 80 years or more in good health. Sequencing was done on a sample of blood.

The CDR3 protein is CASSWREIDTQYF. The CDR3 DNA follows: TGTGCCAGCAGCTGGCGGGAGATAGATACGCAGTATTTT. The rearrangement joins TRBV7-2 to TRBJ2-3; 7 bases line up with TRBD2. Germline V gene data show CDR1 as SGHTA and CDR2 as FQGNSA. Germline trimming cut 4 bases from V and 5 bases from J; bases unmatched to any gene: 3. The CDR3 has 13 amino acids.